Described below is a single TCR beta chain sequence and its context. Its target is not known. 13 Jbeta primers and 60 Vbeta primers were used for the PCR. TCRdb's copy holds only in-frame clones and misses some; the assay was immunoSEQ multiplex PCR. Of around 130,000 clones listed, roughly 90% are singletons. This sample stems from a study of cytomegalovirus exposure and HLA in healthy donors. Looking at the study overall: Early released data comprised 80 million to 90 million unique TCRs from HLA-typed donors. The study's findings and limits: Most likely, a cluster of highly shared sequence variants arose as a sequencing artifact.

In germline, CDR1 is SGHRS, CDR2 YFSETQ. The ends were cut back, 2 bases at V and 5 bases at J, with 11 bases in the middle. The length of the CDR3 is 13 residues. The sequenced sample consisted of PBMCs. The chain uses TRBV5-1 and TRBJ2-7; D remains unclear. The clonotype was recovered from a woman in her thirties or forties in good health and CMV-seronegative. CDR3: CASSLGRLDEQYF. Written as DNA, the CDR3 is TGCGCCAGCAGCTTAGGCAGGTTGGACGAGCAGTACTTC.